These T cell receptor beta chains were read from a single sample in a study of T cells after yellow fever vaccination. TCRdb analysed the 5' RACE reads with MiXCR anew, one entry per CDR3 protein. The sample lists a few hundred thousand distinct CDR3 sequences; 17% were seen once. The specimen comprised PBMCs, sampled 4 to 6 days after the first yellow fever vaccination. The origin of the receptors is a man younger than 30 who received the YFV17D yellow fever vaccine. The conserved cysteine and the conserved F or W are not part of the CDR3 here. Fields, in order: D gene, V gene, CDR3 protein. The D gene is left open where the match is weak.

TRBD2 TRBV7-9 ASSLIGLGETQY
- TRBV5-4 ASSSGNVDKDTQY
- TRBV12-3/TRBV12-4 ASSFRQDNQPQH
- TRBV28 ASNLGGAENIQY
- TRBV5-1 ASSLGQGRADTQY
- TRBV7-3 ASSLDPNGNTIY
- TRBV30 AWRPTDTQY
- TRBV9 ASSPLAMPAGANVLT
TRBD2 TRBV18 ASSPRTSGGGETQY
TRBD1 TRBV6-1 ASRRPGTGNTGELF
- TRBV5-1 ASSLNGDRRSTEAF
TRBD1 TRBV7-9 ASSQWTGPTEAF
- TRBV5-1 ASSSFAGANVLT
- TRBV15 ATSRALIGGRTDTQY
- TRBV5-5 ASSPGSLTDTQY
- TRBV7-6 ASSSYREQETQY
- TRBV2 ASSGYLRLEQY
TRBD2 TRBV12-3/TRBV12-4 TSSSRSGGQYYNEQF
- TRBV4-1 ASSLRSTYSGNTIY
- TRBV7-9 ASSQDQETQY
- TRBV5-5 ASSTRAFTYNEQF
- TRBV24-1 ATSDSRFRDGEQF
- TRBV10-2 ASSAGLDWYGYT
- TRBV4-3 ASSQDFSAETQY
- TRBV11-2 ASRSFGGRSGANVLT
- TRBV4-3 ASSVQF
- TRBV2 ASSGGRRLEQF
- TRBV10-3 AISEKGFYEQY
- TRBV12-3/TRBV12-4 ASRARGDANTGELF
- TRBV3-1 ASSQARLTEAF
TRBD1 TRBV19 ASSRRDSFDEQY
TRBD1 TRBV30 AWSPGTGSNQPQH
TRBD2 TRBV27 ASSGGTSGGDTQY
- TRBV28 ASSSRVNTEAF
TRBD1 TRBV6-5 ASSYAGTGEGEQY
- TRBV19 ASSIYAGNYGYT